Listed below are T cell receptor beta chains from one sample, sequenced in a study of T cell changes during pregnancy in multiple sclerosis. Data came from immunoSEQ multiplex PCR; TCRdb stores just in-frame clones and leaves some out. The sample lists fewer than 40,000 clones; 75% to 95% were seen once. Sequences were derived from CD8+ T cells from peripheral blood mononuclear cells, sampled after pregnancy. These receptors were collected from a female donor with multiple sclerosis, enrolled in a pregnancy study. Both conserved end residues are part of each CDR3. The order of the fields is J gene, clone size, V gene, D gene, CDR3 length, CDR3 DNA, CDR3 protein. D genes are given only for firm matches. Clone sizes are given selectively: once, few, many, or a class where the clone is expanded.

j_call: TRBJ1-2
clone_size: .
v_call: TRBV27
d_call: TRBD1
cdr3_length: 13
cdr3_nt: TGTGCCAGCAGTGCGACAGGGAACTATGGCTACACCTTC
cdr3_aa: CASSATGNYGYTF

j_call: TRBJ1-2
clone_size: .
v_call: TRBV29-1
d_call: TRBD1
cdr3_length: 11
cdr3_nt: TGCAGGGTAACAGGGGGCGATGGCTACACCTTC
cdr3_aa: CRVTGGDGYTF

j_call: TRBJ2-5
clone_size: .
v_call: TRBV5-1
d_call: TRBD1
cdr3_length: 17
cdr3_nt: TGCGCCAGCAGCTTGTGGGGGTCGACAGGGCTCCAAGAGACCCAGTACTTC
cdr3_aa: CASSLWGSTGLQETQYF

j_call: TRBJ1-5
clone_size: few
v_call: TRBV7-9
d_call: .
cdr3_length: 14
cdr3_nt: TGTGCCAGCAGCTTCGGGGGACCCAATCAGCCCCAGCATTTT
cdr3_aa: CASSFGGPNQPQHF

j_call: TRBJ1-1
clone_size: .
v_call: TRBV28
d_call: .
cdr3_length: 13
cdr3_nt: TGTGCCAGCGGGGGACTGATGAACACTGAAGCTTTCTTT
cdr3_aa: CASGGLMNTEAFF

j_call: TRBJ2-7
clone_size: .
v_call: TRBV14
d_call: .
cdr3_length: 14
cdr3_nt: TGTGCCAGCAGCCATCAGGGCAGGGAGGACGAGCAGTACTTC
cdr3_aa: CASSHQGREDEQYF

j_call: TRBJ2-7
clone_size: medium-sized
v_call: TRBV2
d_call: .
cdr3_length: 15
cdr3_nt: TGTGCCAGCAGCGCGGGACCGGGACTTCCCTACGAGCAGTACTTC
cdr3_aa: CASSAGPGLPYEQYF

j_call: TRBJ1-2
clone_size: once
v_call: TRBV28
d_call: .
cdr3_length: 16
cdr3_nt: TGTGCCAGCGTAAGAGGACAAAAATATCTCGGCTATGGCTACACCTTC
cdr3_aa: CASVRGQKYLGYGYTF

j_call: TRBJ2-2
clone_size: .
v_call: TRBV7-3
d_call: TRBD1
cdr3_length: 15
cdr3_nt: TGTGCCAGCAGCATGACAGGGGGCTCCACCGGGGAGCTGTTTTTT
cdr3_aa: CASSMTGGSTGELFF

j_call: TRBJ2-4
clone_size: .
v_call: TRBV7-9
d_call: TRBD2
cdr3_length: 15
cdr3_nt: TGTGCCAGCAGCCCAGGACTAGGCCACAGATCCATTCAGTACTTC
cdr3_aa: CASSPGLGHRSIQYF

j_call: TRBJ2-7
clone_size: .
v_call: TRBV7-2
d_call: .
cdr3_length: 15
cdr3_nt: TGTGCCAGCAGCTTAGCGGGACAAGTCTCCTACGAGCAGTACTTC
cdr3_aa: CASSLAGQVSYEQYF

j_call: TRBJ2-2
clone_size: .
v_call: TRBV29-1
d_call: .
cdr3_length: 12
cdr3_nt: TGCAGCGTTGGTGCGGGGACCGGGGAGCTGTTTTTT
cdr3_aa: CSVGAGTGELFF

j_call: TRBJ1-2
clone_size: .
v_call: TRBV27
d_call: TRBD1
cdr3_length: 12
cdr3_nt: TGTGCCAGCAGCGGGACAGGGAACGGCTACACCTTC
cdr3_aa: CASSGTGNGYTF

j_call: TRBJ2-7
clone_size: .
v_call: TRBV7-8
d_call: .
cdr3_length: 12
cdr3_nt: TGTGCCAGCACCCCAAATTCCTACGAGCAGTACTTC
cdr3_aa: CASTPNSYEQYF

j_call: TRBJ2-7
clone_size: .
v_call: TRBV9
d_call: TRBD2
cdr3_length: 16
cdr3_nt: TGTGCCAGCAGCGTAGCTTCTAGCGGGCCTCTTCGGGAGCAGTACTTC
cdr3_aa: CASSVASSGPLREQYF

j_call: TRBJ2-1
clone_size: .
v_call: TRBV29-1
d_call: TRBD2
cdr3_length: 15
cdr3_nt: TGCAGCGTTGATAGTGCCTGGACGATAGCGGGAGAGCAGTTCTTC
cdr3_aa: CSVDSAWTIAGEQFF

j_call: TRBJ1-1
clone_size: .
v_call: TRBV28
d_call: TRBD1
cdr3_length: 13
cdr3_nt: TGTGCCAGCAGGGTGGCAGGGGGCACTGAAGCTTTCTTT
cdr3_aa: CASRVAGGTEAFF

j_call: TRBJ2-1
clone_size: .
v_call: TRBV25-1
d_call: TRBD2
cdr3_length: 14
cdr3_nt: TGTGCCAGCAGTGAGGGACTAGTATGGGATGAGCAGTTCTTC
cdr3_aa: CASSEGLVWDEQFF

j_call: TRBJ1-2
clone_size: .
v_call: TRBV6-1
d_call: TRBD1
cdr3_length: 14
cdr3_nt: TGTGCCAGCAGTGGGACAGGTTTTAACTATGGCTACACCTTC
cdr3_aa: CASSGTGFNYGYTF

j_call: TRBJ1-1
clone_size: .
v_call: TRBV6-1
d_call: TRBD1
cdr3_length: 15
cdr3_nt: TGTGCCAGCGCCCGTCCCAGGACAGGGTTCGCTGAAGCTTTCTTT
cdr3_aa: CASARPRTGFAEAFF

j_call: TRBJ2-1
clone_size: few
v_call: TRBV6-4
d_call: TRBD2
cdr3_length: 15
cdr3_nt: TGTGCCAGCAGTGACTCAGCGGGGGGGCCCAATGAGCAGTTCTTC
cdr3_aa: CASSDSAGGPNEQFF

j_call: TRBJ2-2
clone_size: .
v_call: TRBV5-6
d_call: .
cdr3_length: 16
cdr3_nt: TGTGCCAGCAGCTTGGCAGGGTTAGTGAACACCGGGGAGCTGTTTTTT
cdr3_aa: CASSLAGLVNTGELFF

j_call: TRBJ2-7
clone_size: .
v_call: TRBV28
d_call: TRBD1
cdr3_length: 14
cdr3_nt: TGTGCCAGCAGATCCGGGACAGGGCGGTACGAGCAGTACTTC
cdr3_aa: CASRSGTGRYEQYF

j_call: TRBJ2-7
clone_size: .
v_call: TRBV2
d_call: .
cdr3_length: 11
cdr3_nt: TGTGCCAGCAGTGACAGCTACGAGCAGTACTTC
cdr3_aa: CASSDSYEQYF

j_call: TRBJ2-7
clone_size: .
v_call: TRBV7-9
d_call: .
cdr3_length: 12
cdr3_nt: TGTGCCAGCAGCTTACTAGGGGACGAGCAGTACTTC
cdr3_aa: CASSLLGDEQYF

j_call: TRBJ1-1
clone_size: .
v_call: TRBV28
d_call: TRBD1
cdr3_length: 15
cdr3_nt: TGTGCCAGCAGCCCTAGACAGGGGATGAACACTGAAGCTTTCTTT
cdr3_aa: CASSPRQGMNTEAFF

j_call: TRBJ2-3
clone_size: .
v_call: TRBV7-3
d_call: TRBD2
cdr3_length: 16
cdr3_nt: TGTGCCAGCAGCTTAACGTTGGGGGGGTCCCCAGATACGCAGTATTTT
cdr3_aa: CASSLTLGGSPDTQYF

j_call: TRBJ2-4
clone_size: .
v_call: TRBV9
d_call: TRBD2
cdr3_length: 15
cdr3_nt: TGTGCCAGCAGCGGTAGCGGGATAGCCAAAAACATTCAGTACTTC
cdr3_aa: CASSGSGIAKNIQYF

j_call: TRBJ2-7
clone_size: .
v_call: TRBV15
d_call: TRBD2
cdr3_length: 15
cdr3_nt: TGTGCCACCAGCCAGAAAGCGGGGGCCGGCTACGAGCAGTACTTC
cdr3_aa: CATSQKAGAGYEQYF

j_call: TRBJ2-7
clone_size: .
v_call: TRBV19
d_call: .
cdr3_length: 14
cdr3_nt: TGTGCCAGTAGTACCCTTGAGACAGCCTACGAGCAGTACTTC
cdr3_aa: CASSTLETAYEQYF

j_call: TRBJ2-7
clone_size: .
v_call: TRBV7-2
d_call: TRBD1
cdr3_length: 12
cdr3_nt: TGTGCCAGCAGCTTGACAGGGAGCGAGCAGTACTTC
cdr3_aa: CASSLTGSEQYF

j_call: TRBJ2-7
clone_size: .
v_call: TRBV7-9
d_call: TRBD1
cdr3_length: 16
cdr3_nt: TGTGCCAGCAGCTTAGTCGGGGCAGGGGGACCCTACGAGCAGTACTTC
cdr3_aa: CASSLVGAGGPYEQYF

j_call: TRBJ1-4
clone_size: .
v_call: TRBV5-6
d_call: TRBD1
cdr3_length: 16
cdr3_nt: TGTGCCAGCAGCGTGATGCTGACAGGGGCGAATGAAAAACTGTTTTTT
cdr3_aa: CASSVMLTGANEKLFF

j_call: TRBJ2-3
clone_size: .
v_call: TRBV10-1
d_call: .
cdr3_length: 15
cdr3_nt: TGCGCCAGCAGTGAGTCGGTGCCGGTTACAGATACGCAGTATTTT
cdr3_aa: CASSESVPVTDTQYF

j_call: TRBJ1-1
clone_size: .
v_call: TRBV21-1
d_call: .
cdr3_length: 14
cdr3_nt: TGTGCCAGCAGCAGAAACGGACAGGGCTCGGCCGCTTTCTTT
cdr3_aa: CASSRNGQGSAAFF

j_call: TRBJ2-7
clone_size: once
v_call: TRBV4-1
d_call: .
cdr3_length: 15
cdr3_nt: TGCGCCAGCAGCCAAGAGTGGATGGGGGCCGGGGAGCAGTACTTC
cdr3_aa: CASSQEWMGAGEQYF

j_call: TRBJ2-6
clone_size: .
v_call: TRBV5-4
d_call: .
cdr3_length: 18
cdr3_nt: TGTGCCAGCAGCTTGGTGTGGTCCCCAGGCTCTGGGGCCAACGTCCTGACTTTC
cdr3_aa: CASSLVWSPGSGANVLTF

j_call: TRBJ2-2
clone_size: .
v_call: TRBV9
d_call: TRBD2
cdr3_length: 18
cdr3_nt: TGTGCCAGCAGCCCATCACCTAGCGGGGTGGATTTCACCGGGGAGCTGTTTTTT
cdr3_aa: CASSPSPSGVDFTGELFF

j_call: TRBJ2-7
clone_size: once
v_call: TRBV27
d_call: .
cdr3_length: 14
cdr3_nt: TGTGCCAGCAGTATTCCCGGGACAACCTACGAGCAGTACTTC
cdr3_aa: CASSIPGTTYEQYF